These T cell receptor beta chains were read from a single sample in a study of cytomegalovirus exposure and HLA in healthy donors. Generated by immunoSEQ multiplex PCR, the TCRdb table keeps only in-frame clones and is missing some. The sample has approximately 180,000 clones, about 89% seen once. Sequenced: PBMCs. The receptors derive from a man aged 18 to 35 in good health and CMV-seropositive. Each CDR3 is given with its conserved first and last residue. A D gene is named only where the DNA matches it firmly. The size entry is marked missing in some rows and otherwise reads once, few, many or a size class.

v_call: TRBV5-4; clone_size: -; d_call: TRBD2; j_call: TRBJ2-7; cdr3_nt: TGTGCCAGCAGCAAGGGACTAGAAGGCGAGCAGTACTTC; cdr3_aa: CASSKGLEGEQYF
v_call: TRBV7-2; clone_size: -; d_call: TRBD1; j_call: TRBJ2-6; cdr3_nt: TGTGCCAGCAGCCTTCTCGGGACAGAATACTCTGGGGCCAACGTCCTGACTTTC; cdr3_aa: CASSLLGTEYSGANVLTF
v_call: TRBV30; clone_size: -; d_call: TRBD1; j_call: TRBJ1-6; cdr3_nt: TGTGCCTGGAGTGACCTCGGGACAGGTGGAGGATCACCCCTCCACTTT; cdr3_aa: CAWSDLGTGGGSPLHF
v_call: TRBV4-3; clone_size: -; d_call: TRBD1; j_call: TRBJ1-1; cdr3_nt: TGCGCCAGCAGCCACGTTGGACAGGGAAGAACTGAAGCTTTCTTT; cdr3_aa: CASSHVGQGRTEAFF
v_call: TRBV11-3; clone_size: -; d_call: TRBD2; j_call: TRBJ2-1; cdr3_nt: TGTGCCAGCAGCTTCGGCGGGAGTCCCCCTTACAATGAGCAGTTCTTC; cdr3_aa: CASSFGGSPPYNEQFF
v_call: TRBV14; clone_size: -; d_call: TRBD2; j_call: TRBJ2-7; cdr3_nt: TGTGCCAGCAGCCGGACGGGACTAGCGCCTTACGAGCAGTACTTC; cdr3_aa: CASSRTGLAPYEQYF
v_call: TRBV5-8; clone_size: once; d_call: TRBD1; j_call: TRBJ1-2; cdr3_nt: TGTGCCAGCAGACGTCCGCTGACAGGGGATGGCTACACCTTC; cdr3_aa: CASRRPLTGDGYTF
v_call: TRBV6-6; clone_size: -; d_call: -; j_call: TRBJ1-4; cdr3_nt: TGTGCCAGCAGCGGCGGGACTTCCACAACTAATGAAAAACTGTTTTTT; cdr3_aa: CASSGGTSTTNEKLFF
v_call: TRBV5-1; clone_size: -; d_call: -; j_call: TRBJ2-1; cdr3_nt: TGCGCCAGCAGCCCGGGGACTGATGAGCAGTTCTTC; cdr3_aa: CASSPGTDEQFF
v_call: TRBV5-6; clone_size: once; d_call: -; j_call: TRBJ1-1; cdr3_nt: TGTGCCAGCAGCTCGGTTGGGGGCGTCGACACTGAAGCTTTCTTT; cdr3_aa: CASSSVGGVDTEAFF
v_call: TRBV30; clone_size: -; d_call: -; j_call: TRBJ2-7; cdr3_nt: TGTGCCTGGACCCAACCTTTCACCAGCTCCTACGAGCAGTACTTC; cdr3_aa: CAWTQPFTSSYEQYF
v_call: TRBV5-1; clone_size: -; d_call: TRBD2; j_call: TRBJ2-3; cdr3_nt: TGCGCCAGCAGCTTGGGACTAGCGGGGGCCCTGCAGTATTTT; cdr3_aa: CASSLGLAGALQYF
v_call: TRBV5-6; clone_size: -; d_call: -; j_call: TRBJ2-1; cdr3_nt: TGTGCCAGCAGCTTGGGTAGCAACAATGAGCAGTTCTTC; cdr3_aa: CASSLGSNNEQFF
v_call: TRBV5-6; clone_size: -; d_call: -; j_call: TRBJ2-1; cdr3_nt: TGTGCCAGCAGCCTAAACTATGAGCAGTTCTTC; cdr3_aa: CASSLNYEQFF
v_call: TRBV6-6; clone_size: -; d_call: TRBD1; j_call: TRBJ2-7; cdr3_nt: TGTGCCAGCAGCTCCCGTGACAGGGGGCCCCACGAGCAGTACTTC; cdr3_aa: CASSSRDRGPHEQYF
v_call: TRBV19; clone_size: -; d_call: -; j_call: TRBJ1-5; cdr3_nt: TGTGCCTACGGGAGATATCAGCCCCAGCATTTT; cdr3_aa: CAYGRYQPQHF
v_call: TRBV2; clone_size: -; d_call: -; j_call: TRBJ1-5; cdr3_nt: TGTGCCAGCAGTTTCCGAGGGAGCCATCAGCCCCAGCATTTT; cdr3_aa: CASSFRGSHQPQHF
v_call: TRBV7-3; clone_size: -; d_call: -; j_call: TRBJ2-1; cdr3_nt: TGTGCCAGCAGCCCCCAGACAGGCCTTAATGAGCAGTTCTTC; cdr3_aa: CASSPQTGLNEQFF
v_call: TRBV6-1; clone_size: few; d_call: TRBD2; j_call: TRBJ2-5; cdr3_nt: TGTGCCAGCAGTGAAGCTACTAGCGGGGTACAAGAGACCCAGTACTTC; cdr3_aa: CASSEATSGVQETQYF
v_call: TRBV15; clone_size: -; d_call: -; j_call: TRBJ2-7; cdr3_nt: TGTGCCACCAGCAAAGGCAGGGTCTACGAGCAGTACTTC; cdr3_aa: CATSKGRVYEQYF
v_call: TRBV5-6; clone_size: once; d_call: TRBD2; j_call: TRBJ2-1; cdr3_nt: TGTGCCAGCAGCTTGCTTGGACTAGCGGGAGGGCCCTACAATGAGCAGTTCTTC; cdr3_aa: CASSLLGLAGGPYNEQFF
v_call: TRBV7-9; clone_size: -; d_call: -; j_call: TRBJ2-7; cdr3_nt: TGTGCCAGCGGGCGGGGGCTCCCGACAGGGGATCTATACGAGCAGTACTTC; cdr3_aa: CASGRGLPTGDLYEQYF
v_call: TRBV11-1; clone_size: -; d_call: -; j_call: TRBJ2-1; cdr3_nt: TGTGCCAGCAGCCTGCACAGGAGCTCCTACAATGAGCAGTTCTTC; cdr3_aa: CASSLHRSSYNEQFF
v_call: TRBV7-9; clone_size: -; d_call: -; j_call: TRBJ2-7; cdr3_nt: TGTGCCAGCAGCCCAGCCGGGTACGAGCAGTACTTC; cdr3_aa: CASSPAGYEQYF